The 24 T cell receptor beta chains in this list originate from one sample, sequenced in a study of T cell responses to AZD1222 COVID-19 vaccine. Method: immunoSEQ multiplex PCR; TCRdb's copy keeps in-frame clones and lacks some. Here the sample spans approximately 180,000 clones, around nine tenths being singletons. This specimen consisted of peripheral blood, obtained 28 days after the second AZD1222 dose. These receptors were obtained from an adult who received the AZD1222 COVID-19 vaccine.

The chain carries TRBV14 and TRBJ2-7; 10 bases match TRBD2. The CDR3 has 15 amino acids. J was trimmed by 1 base and V by 0 bases; bases with no gene match: 0. CDR1 is SGHDN, CDR2 FVKESK, per germline. CDR3 bases: TGTGCCAGCAGCCAAGAACTAGCGGGATCCTACGAGCAGTACTTC. Translated, it gives CASSQELAGSYEQYF.

J is TRBJ1-5 and V is TRBV21-1. TRBV21-1 is noted as a pseudogene. The CDR3 contains 17 residues. CDR3 sequence reads: CASSKEGAGRDLQPQHF. The CDR3, as DNA: TGTGCCAGCAGCAAAGAGGGGGCAGGGAGGGACCTTCAGCCCCAGCATTTT.

The CDR3 sequence is CASSPWGTGYEQYF. As DNA, the CDR3 is TGTGCCAGCAGCCCGTGGGGGACGGGGTACGAGCAGTACTTC. The V gene is TRBV7-9, the J gene TRBJ2-7; the D gene could be TRBD1 or TRBD2 (5 bases each). The CDR3 spans 14 residues. Trimming removed 5 bases at V and 4 bases at J, with 15 bases between. Germline values: CDR1 SEHNR, CDR2 FQNEAQ (reference sequence).

The V call is TRBV29-1, the J call TRBJ2-7, with D possibly matching TRBD2 (5 bases). CDR3 size: 12 residues. Trimming pared 6 bases from V and 6 bases from J, leaving 15 bases between. Germline loops: CDR1 SQVTM, CDR2 ANQGSEA. The CDR3 DNA follows: TGCAGCGTCCAATCCTGGCGGGCCGAGCAGTACTTC. It specifies CSVQSWRAEQYF.

CDR3 DNA: TGTGCCAGCAGCCAGCTCTGGACAGGGTGCACCTACGAGCAGTACTTC. Encoded protein: CASSQLWTGCTYEQYF. The chain employs TRBV3-1 (or the pseudogene TRBV3-2) and TRBJ2-7, with 8 bases fitting TRBD1. The CDR3 spans 16 residues. J lost 2 bases, V lost 3 bases, and 9 bases had no gene match. Germline V gives CDR1 LGHDT, CDR2 YNNKEL (reference sequence).

The V call is TRBV11-1, the J call TRBJ2-7, with D maybe TRBD2 (7 bases). Germline V gene sequence: CDR1 SGHAT, CDR2 FQDESV (reference sequence). The V end was cut by 2 bases, the J end by 7 bases, with 12 bases between. The CDR3 runs 13 residues. The CDR3 region has the DNA TGTGCCAGCAGCTTAACGGGGGGCGGGGAGCAGTACTTC. Its translation is CASSLTGGGEQYF.

The table lists this clone with a count of one. The V gene is TRBV3-1 (or the pseudogene TRBV3-2), the J gene TRBJ2-7; TRBD1 matches 7 bases. V gave up 0 bases and J gave up 2 bases; unmatched junction bases: 13. The CDR3 has 18 amino acids. Germline V CDR1 and CDR2: LGHDT, YNNKEL (reference sequence). CDR3 nucleotide sequence: TGTGCCAGCAGCCAAGATCCTGCGGTAGACAGGGTAACCTACGAGCAGTACTTC. This encodes CASSQDPAVDRVTYEQYF.

This rearrangement joins TRBV27 to TRBJ1-3; no definite D call. CDR1 and CDR2 from the germline V gene are MNHEY and SMNVEV (reference sequence). V gave up 5 bases and J gave up 1 base, with 15 bases separating them. The CDR3 has 16 amino acids. The CDR3: CASSRSVGISGNTIYF. CDR3 DNA: TGTGCCAGCAGTCGTTCCGTCGGTATTTCTGGAAACACCATATATTTT.

The chain carries TRBV2 and TRBJ2-2, with 7 bases identical to TRBD2. J gave up 1 base and V 4 bases, and 3 bases lay outside the gene matches. The CDR3 totals 15 residues. Germline CDR1 and CDR2: SNHLY and FYNNEI. CDR3 sequence reads: CASSVRELNTGELFF. In DNA form, the CDR3 reads TGTGCCAGCAGTGTGCGGGAGCTGAACACCGGGGAGCTGTTTTTT.

The gene calls are TRBV24-1 and TRBJ2-7; D may be TRBD1 or TRBD2 (5 bases each). The CDR3 is 14 residues long. Germline V CDR1 and CDR2: KGHDR, SFDVKD. Trimming shortened V by 1 base and J by 8 bases, and 14 bases separated the two germline ends. The CDR3 DNA reads as TGTGCCACCAGTGATTTAACCGGGGCGGTGAAGCAGTACTTC. It encodes CATSDLTGAVKQYF.

The chain combines TRBV11-1 with TRBJ2-5; D possibly matches TRBD1 or TRBD2 (5 bases each). The CDR3 runs to 15 residues. Per germline, CDR1 SGHAT and CDR2 FQDESV (reference sequence). Trimming stripped 6 bases from V and 7 bases from J, with 21 bases between. The CDR3, as DNA: TGTGCCAGCAGTCTCGTCCAGGGACCTGTGGGGACCCAGTACTTC. This encodes CASSLVQGPVGTQYF.

The chain links TRBV19 to TRBJ1-3; possibly TRBD1 for D (5 bases). Trimming stripped 10 bases from V and 0 bases from J, with 10 bases between. Looked up from germline, CDR1 is LNHDA and CDR2 is SQIVND (reference sequence). The CDR3 length is 13 residues. The chain's CDR3 is CATGTISGNTIYF. The CDR3 DNA is TGTGCCACCGGGACGATCTCTGGAAACACCATATATTTT.

This clone has a handful of counts. The V call is TRBV6-2 or TRBV6-3, the J call TRBJ2-7, with TRBD2 matching 10 bases. CDR1 is MNHEY and CDR2 is SVGEGT in the germline V gene. The CDR3 covers 16 residues. Losses at the gene ends were 0 bases for V and 1 base for J; bases not matched to a gene: 3. CDR3 loop: CASSYSSAGGSYEQYF. In DNA form, the CDR3 reads TGTGCCAGCAGTTACTCATCAGCGGGAGGGTCCTACGAGCAGTACTTC.

The chain links TRBV5-1 to TRBJ1-4, with a possible D match to TRBD1 (6 bases). The CDR3 has 14 amino acids. Looked up from germline, CDR1 is SGHRS and CDR2 is YFSETQ. V was cut by 4 bases and J by 4 bases, with 11 bases left in between. Here the CDR3 reads CASSKGQINEKLFF. The CDR3 DNA is TGCGCCAGCAGCAAAGGACAGATTAATGAAAAACTGTTTTTT.

The chain couples TRBV9 to TRBJ1-1; D is perhaps TRBD1 (6 bases). The CDR3 spans 15 residues. Germline lookup yields CDR1 SGDLS and CDR2 YYNGEE. V was shortened by 4 bases and J by 3 bases, with 16 bases between the two germline ends. This chain's CDR3 is CASSWSRGGDTEAFF. The CDR3 coding sequence is TGTGCCAGCAGCTGGAGCCGCGGGGGCGACACTGAAGCTTTCTTT.

This chain uses TRBV7-9 with TRBJ2-6, with TRBD1 identical over 7 bases. Germline trimming cut 4 bases from V and 1 base from J; bases unmatched to any gene: 4. Germline CDR1 is SEHNR and CDR2 is FQNEAQ (reference sequence). The CDR3 runs to 16 residues. The DNA of the CDR3 is TGTGCCAGCAGCTCGCCGGGACAGTCTGGGGCCAACGTCCTGACTTTC. It translates to CASSSPGQSGANVLTF.

The chain recombines TRBV7-9 with TRBJ2-7; D might be TRBD2 (6 bases). V shed 5 bases and J shed 2 bases, with 16 bases lying between them. Germline CDR1 SEHNR, CDR2 FQNEAQ (reference sequence). CDR3 length: 15 residues. CDR3 protein: CASSNPSTGAYEQYF. CDR3 DNA: TGTGCCAGCAGCAACCCCTCCACGGGAGCCTACGAGCAGTACTTC.

This clone was detected once. The chain has TRBV7-3 and TRBJ2-1; 14 nucleotides agree with TRBD2. The J segment lost 3 bases and the V segment lost 3 bases, leaving 4 bases of the junction unmatched. The V gene's germline CDR1 is SGHTA and CDR2 FQGTGA. CDR3 length: 17 residues. The CDR3 spells CASSLPGTSGSYNEQFF. The CDR3 DNA sequence: TGTGCCAGCAGCTTGCCTGGGACTAGCGGGAGCTACAATGAGCAGTTCTTC.

The chain joins TRBV5-8 to TRBJ2-7; perhaps TRBD1 as D (5 bases). Trimming took off 4 bases at V and 3 bases at J, with 17 bases between the two ends. The CDR3 runs 15 residues. In germline, CDR1 is SGHTS, CDR2 YDEGEE. DNA of the CDR3: TGTGCCAGCAGCCCCAGGAGCCAGGGCCTCTACGAGCAGTACTTC. Translating it yields CASSPRSQGLYEQYF.

CDR3 nucleotides: TGTGCCAGCAGTTTCCGGGGGCGGGAGGGCTACACCTTC. Protein sequence: CASSFRGREGYTF. This rearrangement joins TRBV27 to TRBJ1-2; D is possibly TRBD1 (6 bases). Trimming shortened V by 3 bases and J by 8 bases, and 13 bases separated the two germline ends. The CDR3 loop spans 13 amino acids. Germline CDR1 reads MNHEY; CDR2 reads SMNVEV (reference sequence).

The chain is built from TRBV10-3 and TRBJ2-7, with TRBD1 matching 7 bases. Trimming cost V 6 bases and J 6 bases; bases outside gene matches: 11. The CDR3 is 14 residues long. Germline CDR1 reads ENHRY; CDR2 reads SYGVKD. The CDR3 coding sequence is TGTGCCATCAGCGGACAGGCCTCCGGTGGCGAGCAGTACTTC. This gives the protein CAISGQASGGEQYF.

This clone has a handful of counts. The V and J genes are TRBV28 and TRBJ1-2; no definite D call. CDR3 length: 13 amino acids. Trimming left V 4 bases short and J 0 bases short, with 6 bases between. Looked up from germline, CDR1 is MDHEN and CDR2 is SYDVKM. The chain's CDR3 is CASSWASNYGYTF. The CDR3 DNA follows: TGTGCCAGCAGTTGGGCATCTAACTATGGCTACACCTTC.

As to this clone: Other DNA sequences of this sample code for an identical CDR3. V gene TRBV7-2 combines with J gene TRBJ2-3; D is uncertain. Between the trimmed V and J ends, which lost 0 bases and 5 bases, there was a span of 3 bases. Germline-derived CDR1 and CDR2 are SGHTA and FQGNSA. The CDR3 length is 12 residues. CDR3 nucleotide sequence: TGTGCCAGCAGCTTAGCGCTAGATACGCAGTATTTT. Its translation is CASSLALDTQYF. Full variable domain (outside the CDR3, taken from reference TRBV7-2 and TRBJ2-3): GAGVSQSPSNKVTEKGKDVELRCDPISGHTALYWYRQSLGQGLEFLIYFQGNSAPDKSGLPSDRFSAERTGGSVSTLTIQRTQQEDSAVYLCASSLALDTQYFGPGTRLTVL.

Comment on this clone: The DNA is omitted, as the CDR3 cannot be located on it reliably, and the CDR3 follows TCRdb's listing. J is TRBJ2-7 and V is TRBV27. The CDR3 is 17 residues long, counting both termini. Germline V gene lookup returns CDR1 MNHEY and CDR2 SMNVEV (reference sequence). The CDR3 sequence: CASSLSTFGANFYEQYF.